This TCR beta chain appears in the sequencing data of a study of OX40 agonist ivuxolimab in advanced cancers. Study as a whole: A male proportion of just over 80% was recorded, with mean age approximately 57 years and range roughly 20 to 85.

Sequenced by immunoSEQ multiplex PCR; TCRdb stores in-frame clones only, minus some. The sample contains tens of thousands of clones, about 87% of which appear only once. Findings and caveats of the study: The authors also found low normalized T-cell clonal expansion in some nonresponders. Both CD4+ and CD8+ T cell populations in blood had undergone clonal expansion by week 6 at 0.1 to 3.0 mg/kg.

Blood was sampled at baseline, cycle 4 day 1, and cycle 7 day 1. Notes on this clone: Its target is unknown. Other DNA sequences from this sample encode an identical CDR3 as well.

The clonotype comes from an adult with an advanced solid tumor such as melanoma, head and neck, liver or kidney cancer. The material was CD4+ or CD8+ T cells sorted from blood, obtained in a trial of the OX40 agonist ivuxolimab.

In nucleotides, the CDR3 is TGCGCCAGCAGCTTAGGGGGGGAAAACTATGGCTACACCTTC. It yields the protein CASSLGGENYGYTF. The rearrangement uses TRBV5-1 and TRBJ1-2; a possible D gene is TRBD1 (6 bases). The CDR3 length is 14 residues. V was trimmed by 2 bases and J by 2 bases, leaving 10 bases between them. Germline CDR1 and CDR2: SGHRS and YFSETQ.